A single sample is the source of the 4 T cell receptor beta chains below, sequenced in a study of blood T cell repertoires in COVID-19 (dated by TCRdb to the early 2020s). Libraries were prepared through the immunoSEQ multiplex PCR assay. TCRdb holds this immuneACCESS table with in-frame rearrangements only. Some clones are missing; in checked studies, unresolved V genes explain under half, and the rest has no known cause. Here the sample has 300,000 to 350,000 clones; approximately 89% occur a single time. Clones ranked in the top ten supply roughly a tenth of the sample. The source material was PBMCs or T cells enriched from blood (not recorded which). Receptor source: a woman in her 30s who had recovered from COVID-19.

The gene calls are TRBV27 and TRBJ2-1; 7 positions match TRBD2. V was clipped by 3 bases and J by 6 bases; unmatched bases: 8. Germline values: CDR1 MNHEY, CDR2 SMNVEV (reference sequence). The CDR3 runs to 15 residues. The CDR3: CASSFLSGKSNEQFF. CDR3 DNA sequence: TGTGCCAGCAGTTTTCTAAGCGGGAAGAGCAATGAGCAGTTCTTC.

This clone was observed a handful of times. In DNA form, the CDR3 reads TGCAGTGCTAGCAGGGCGTCTGGCTACACCTTC. It codes for CSASRASGYTF. The chain is built from TRBV20-1 and TRBJ1-2, with D tentatively TRBD1 (5 bases). The ends were cut back, 3 bases at V and 7 bases at J, with 9 bases in the middle. Germline V gene lookup returns CDR1 DFQATT and CDR2 SNEGSKA (reference sequence). The CDR3 loop spans 11 amino acids.

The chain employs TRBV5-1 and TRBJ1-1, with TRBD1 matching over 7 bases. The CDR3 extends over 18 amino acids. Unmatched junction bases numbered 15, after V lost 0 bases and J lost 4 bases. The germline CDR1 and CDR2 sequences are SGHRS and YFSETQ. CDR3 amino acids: CASSLEVWQGGPSTEAFF. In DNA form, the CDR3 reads TGCGCCAGCAGCTTGGAGGTTTGGCAGGGGGGCCCTTCCACTGAAGCTTTCTTT.

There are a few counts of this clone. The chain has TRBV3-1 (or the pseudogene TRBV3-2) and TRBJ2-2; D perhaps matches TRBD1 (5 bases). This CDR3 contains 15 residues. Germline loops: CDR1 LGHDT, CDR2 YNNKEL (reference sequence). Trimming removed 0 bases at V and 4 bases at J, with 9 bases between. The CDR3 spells CASSQEGVGTGELFF. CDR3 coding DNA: TGTGCCAGCAGCCAAGAAGGGGTGGGCACCGGGGAGCTGTTTTTT.